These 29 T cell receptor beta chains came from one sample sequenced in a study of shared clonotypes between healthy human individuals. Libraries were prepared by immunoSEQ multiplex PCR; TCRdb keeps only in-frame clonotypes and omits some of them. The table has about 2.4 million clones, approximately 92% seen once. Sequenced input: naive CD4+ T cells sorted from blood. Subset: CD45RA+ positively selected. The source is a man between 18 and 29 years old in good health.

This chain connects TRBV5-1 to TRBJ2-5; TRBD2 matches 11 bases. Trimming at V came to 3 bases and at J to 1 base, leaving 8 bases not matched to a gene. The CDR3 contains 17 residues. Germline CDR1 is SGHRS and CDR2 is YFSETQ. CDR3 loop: CASSSNPTSGGQETQYF. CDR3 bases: TGCGCCAGCAGCTCGAACCCAACTAGCGGGGGCCAAGAGACCCAGTACTTC. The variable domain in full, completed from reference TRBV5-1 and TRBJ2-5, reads KAGVTQTPRYLIKTRGQQVTLSCSPISGHRSVSWYQQTPGQGLQFLFEYFSETQRNKGNFPGRFSGRQFSNSRSEMNVSTLELGDSALYLCASSSNPTSGGQETQYFGPGTRLLVL.

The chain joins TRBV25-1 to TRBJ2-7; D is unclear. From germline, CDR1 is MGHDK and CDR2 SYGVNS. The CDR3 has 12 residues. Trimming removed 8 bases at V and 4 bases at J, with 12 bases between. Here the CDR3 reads CASANDWYEQYF. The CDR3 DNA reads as TGTGCCAGCGCAAACGATTGGTACGAGCAGTACTTC.

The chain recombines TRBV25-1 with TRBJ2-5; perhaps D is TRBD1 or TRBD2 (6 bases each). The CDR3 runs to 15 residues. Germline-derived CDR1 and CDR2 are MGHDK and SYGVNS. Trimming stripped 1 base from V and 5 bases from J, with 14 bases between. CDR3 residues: CASSEWKGGGETQYF. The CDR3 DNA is TGTGCCAGCAGTGAATGGAAGGGGGGCGGGGAGACCCAGTACTTC.

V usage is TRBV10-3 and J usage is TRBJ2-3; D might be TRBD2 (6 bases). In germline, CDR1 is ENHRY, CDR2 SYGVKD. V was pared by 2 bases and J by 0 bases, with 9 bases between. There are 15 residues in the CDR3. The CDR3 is CAISELGTSTDTQYF. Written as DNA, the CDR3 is TGTGCCATCAGTGAGCTGGGGACTAGCACAGATACGCAGTATTTT.

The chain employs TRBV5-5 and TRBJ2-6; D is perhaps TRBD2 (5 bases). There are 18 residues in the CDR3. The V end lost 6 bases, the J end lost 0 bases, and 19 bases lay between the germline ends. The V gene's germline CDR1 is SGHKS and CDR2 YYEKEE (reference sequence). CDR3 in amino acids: CASTRAGWEISGANVLTF. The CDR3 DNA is TGTGCCAGCACGCGGGCCGGGTGGGAAATCTCTGGGGCCAACGTCCTGACTTTC.

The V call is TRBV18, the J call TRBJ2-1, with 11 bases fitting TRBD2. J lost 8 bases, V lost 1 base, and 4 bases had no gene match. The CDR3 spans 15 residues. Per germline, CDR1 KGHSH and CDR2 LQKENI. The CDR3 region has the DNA TGTGCCAGCTCACCACAGACTAGCGGGGTGGATGAGCAGTTCTTC. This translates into CASSPQTSGVDEQFF.

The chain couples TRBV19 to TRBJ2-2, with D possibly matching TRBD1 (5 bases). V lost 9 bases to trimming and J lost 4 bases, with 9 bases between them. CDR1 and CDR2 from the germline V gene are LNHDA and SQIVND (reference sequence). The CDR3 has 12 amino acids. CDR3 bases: TGTGCCAGCAGACAGCCCACCGGGGAGCTGTTTTTT. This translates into CASRQPTGELFF. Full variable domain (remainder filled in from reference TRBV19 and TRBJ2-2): DGGITQSPKYLFRKEGQNVTLSCEQNLNHDAMYWYRQDPGQGLRLIYYSQIVNDFQKGDIAEGYSVSREKKESFPLTVTSAQKNPTAFYLCASRQPTGELFFGEGSRLTVL.

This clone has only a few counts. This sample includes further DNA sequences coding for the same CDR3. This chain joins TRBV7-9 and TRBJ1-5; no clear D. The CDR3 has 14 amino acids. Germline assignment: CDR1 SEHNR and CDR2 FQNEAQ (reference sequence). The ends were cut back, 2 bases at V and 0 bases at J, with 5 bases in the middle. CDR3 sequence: CASSLKDSNQPQHF. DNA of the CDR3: TGTGCCAGCAGCTTAAAGGATAGCAATCAGCCCCAGCATTTT.

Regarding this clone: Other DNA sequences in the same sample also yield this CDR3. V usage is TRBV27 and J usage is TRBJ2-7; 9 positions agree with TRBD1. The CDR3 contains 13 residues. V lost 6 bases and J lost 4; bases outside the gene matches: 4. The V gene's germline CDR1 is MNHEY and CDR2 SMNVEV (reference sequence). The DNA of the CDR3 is TGTGCCAGCAGGGGACAGGGATTTTACGAGCAGTACTTC. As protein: CASRGQGFYEQYF.

CDR3 residues: CASSLAEQETQYF. CDR3 coding DNA: TGTGCCAGCAGCTTAGCCGAGCAAGAGACCCAGTACTTC. This rearrangement joins TRBV11-2 to TRBJ2-5, with no clear D. This CDR3 contains 13 residues. V lost 1 base and J lost 2, with 5 bases in between. The V gene's germline CDR1 is SGHAT and CDR2 FQNNGV.

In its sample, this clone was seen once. CDR3 loop: CAISESLAVSYEQYF. The DNA of the CDR3 is TGTGCCATCAGTGAATCCCTAGCGGTATCCTACGAGCAGTACTTC. The chain carries TRBV10-3 and TRBJ2-7; 7 nucleotides line up with TRBD2. Germline CDR1 and CDR2: ENHRY and SYGVKD. V shed 3 bases, J shed 1 base, and the junction held 6 bases outside the gene matches. This CDR3 comprises 15 residues.

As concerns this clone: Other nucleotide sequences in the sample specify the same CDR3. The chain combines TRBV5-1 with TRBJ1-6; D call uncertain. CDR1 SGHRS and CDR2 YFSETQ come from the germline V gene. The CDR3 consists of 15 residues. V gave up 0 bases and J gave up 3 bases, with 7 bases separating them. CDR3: CASSLDTGYNSPLHF. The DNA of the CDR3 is TGCGCCAGCAGCTTGGATACGGGCTATAATTCACCCCTCCACTTT. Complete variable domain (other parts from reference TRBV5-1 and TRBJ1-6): KAGVTQTPRYLIKTRGQQVTLSCSPISGHRSVSWYQQTPGQGLQFLFEYFSETQRNKGNFPGRFSGRQFSNSRSEMNVSTLELGDSALYLCASSLDTGYNSPLHFGNGTRLTVT.

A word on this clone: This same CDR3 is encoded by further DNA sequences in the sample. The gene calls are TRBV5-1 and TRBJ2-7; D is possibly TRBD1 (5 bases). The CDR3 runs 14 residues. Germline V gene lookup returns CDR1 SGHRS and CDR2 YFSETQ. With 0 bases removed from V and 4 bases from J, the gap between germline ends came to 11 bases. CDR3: CASSLEVRVYEQYF. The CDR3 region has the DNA TGCGCCAGCAGCTTGGAGGTCAGGGTTTACGAGCAGTACTTC.

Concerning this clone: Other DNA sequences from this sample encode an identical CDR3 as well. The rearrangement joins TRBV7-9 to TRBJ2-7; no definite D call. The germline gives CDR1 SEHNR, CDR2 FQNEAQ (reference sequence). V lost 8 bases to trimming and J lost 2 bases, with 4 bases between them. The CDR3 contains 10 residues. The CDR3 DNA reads TGTGCCAGCGGAACCTACGAGCAGTACTTC. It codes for CASGTYEQYF. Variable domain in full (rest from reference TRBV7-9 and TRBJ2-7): DTGVSQNPRHKITKRGQNVTFRCDPISEHNRLYWYRQTLGQGPEFLTYFQNEAQLEKSRLLSDRFSAERPKGSFSTLEIQRTEQGDSAMYLCASGTYEQYFGPGTRLTVT.

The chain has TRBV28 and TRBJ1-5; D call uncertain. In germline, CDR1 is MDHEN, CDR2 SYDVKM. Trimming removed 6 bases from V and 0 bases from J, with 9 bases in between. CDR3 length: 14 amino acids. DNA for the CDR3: TGTGCCAGCAGCTCCCCCAATAGCAATCAGCCCCAGCATTTT. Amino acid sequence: CASSSPNSNQPQHF.

CDR3: CASSSARTGAYEQYF. The DNA of the CDR3 is TGTGCCAGCAGTTCCGCCCGGACAGGAGCCTACGAGCAGTACTTC. The chain links TRBV6-5 to TRBJ2-7; 7 bases fit TRBD1. CDR3 length: 15 amino acids. V lost 4 bases, J lost 2 bases, and 8 bases stayed unmatched. The germline V gene encodes CDR1 MNHEY and CDR2 SVGAGI.

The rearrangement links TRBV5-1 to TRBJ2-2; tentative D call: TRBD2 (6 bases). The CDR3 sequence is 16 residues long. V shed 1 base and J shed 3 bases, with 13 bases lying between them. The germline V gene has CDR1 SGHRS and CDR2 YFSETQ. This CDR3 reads CASSLIGGTDTGELFF. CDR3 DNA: TGCGCCAGCAGCTTGATTGGGGGGACGGACACCGGGGAGCTGTTTTTT.

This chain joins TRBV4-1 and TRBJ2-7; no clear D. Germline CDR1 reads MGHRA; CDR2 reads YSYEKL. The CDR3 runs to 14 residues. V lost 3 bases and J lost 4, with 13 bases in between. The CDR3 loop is CASSHIILEYEQYF. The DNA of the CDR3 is TGCGCCAGCAGCCACATCATTTTGGAATACGAGCAGTACTTC.

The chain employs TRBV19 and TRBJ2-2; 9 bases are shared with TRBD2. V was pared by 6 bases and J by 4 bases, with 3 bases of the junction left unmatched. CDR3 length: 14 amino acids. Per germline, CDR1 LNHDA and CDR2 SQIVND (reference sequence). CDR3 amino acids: CASRLAGLTGELFF. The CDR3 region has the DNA TGTGCCAGTAGGCTAGCGGGACTCACCGGGGAGCTGTTTTTT.

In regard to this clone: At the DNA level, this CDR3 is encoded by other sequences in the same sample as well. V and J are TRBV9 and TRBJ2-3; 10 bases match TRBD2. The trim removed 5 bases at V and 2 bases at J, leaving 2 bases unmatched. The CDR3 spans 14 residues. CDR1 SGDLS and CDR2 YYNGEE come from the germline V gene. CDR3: CASSLAGVTDTQYF. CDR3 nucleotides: TGTGCCAGCAGTCTAGCGGGGGTCACAGATACGCAGTATTTT.

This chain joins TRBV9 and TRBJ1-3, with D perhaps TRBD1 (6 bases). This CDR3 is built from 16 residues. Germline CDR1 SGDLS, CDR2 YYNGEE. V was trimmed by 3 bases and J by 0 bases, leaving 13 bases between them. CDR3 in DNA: TGTGCCAGCAGCGCCGGATACAGGGACTCTGGAAACACCATATATTTT. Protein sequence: CASSAGYRDSGNTIYF. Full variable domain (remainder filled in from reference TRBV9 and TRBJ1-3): DSGVTQTPKHLITATGQRVTLRCSPRSGDLSVYWYQQSLDQGLQFLIQYYNGEERAKGNILERFSAQQFPDLHSELNLSSLELGDSALYFCASSAGYRDSGNTIYFGEGSWLTVV.

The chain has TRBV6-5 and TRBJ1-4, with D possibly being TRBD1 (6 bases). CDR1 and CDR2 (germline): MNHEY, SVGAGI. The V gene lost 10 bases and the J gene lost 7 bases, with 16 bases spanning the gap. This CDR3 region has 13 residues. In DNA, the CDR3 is TGTGCCACCAAAACAGGGTACCCTGAAAAACTGTTTTTT. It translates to CATKTGYPEKLFF.

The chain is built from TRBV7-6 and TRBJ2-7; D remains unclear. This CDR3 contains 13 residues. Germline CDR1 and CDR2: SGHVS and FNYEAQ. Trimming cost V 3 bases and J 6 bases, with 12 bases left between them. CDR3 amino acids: CASSFNLLGEQYF. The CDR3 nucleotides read TGTGCCAGCAGCTTTAACCTCCTCGGCGAGCAGTACTTC.

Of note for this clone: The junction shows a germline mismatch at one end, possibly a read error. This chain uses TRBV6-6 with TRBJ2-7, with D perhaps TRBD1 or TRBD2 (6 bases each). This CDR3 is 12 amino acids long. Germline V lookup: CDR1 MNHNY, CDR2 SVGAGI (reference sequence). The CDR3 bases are TGTGCCAGCAGTACAAAGGACAGCGGGTCCAACTTC. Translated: CASSTKDSGSNF.

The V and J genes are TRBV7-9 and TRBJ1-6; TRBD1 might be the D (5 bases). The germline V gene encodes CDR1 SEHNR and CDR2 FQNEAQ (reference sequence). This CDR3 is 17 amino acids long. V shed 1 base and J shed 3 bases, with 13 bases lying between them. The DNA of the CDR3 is TGTGCCAGCAGCTTAGGAGGGGCTCGTATCTATAATTCACCCCTCCACTTT. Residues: CASSLGGARIYNSPLHF.

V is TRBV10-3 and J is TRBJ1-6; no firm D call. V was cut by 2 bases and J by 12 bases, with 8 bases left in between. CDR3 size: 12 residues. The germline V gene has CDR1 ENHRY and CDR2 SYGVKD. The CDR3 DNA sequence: TGTGCCATCAGTGAGGTCGGGGAACCCCTCCACTTT. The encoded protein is CAISEVGEPLHF.

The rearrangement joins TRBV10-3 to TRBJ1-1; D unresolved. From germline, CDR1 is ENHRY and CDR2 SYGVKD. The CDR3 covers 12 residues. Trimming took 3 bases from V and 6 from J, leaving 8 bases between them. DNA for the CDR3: TGTGCCATCAGTGACCGGATGGCTGAAGCTTTCTTT. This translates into CAISDRMAEAFF.

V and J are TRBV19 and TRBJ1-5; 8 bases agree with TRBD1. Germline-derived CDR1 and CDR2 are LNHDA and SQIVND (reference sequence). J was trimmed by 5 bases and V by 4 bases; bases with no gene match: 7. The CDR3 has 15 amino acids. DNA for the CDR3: TGTGCCAGTAGTACAGGACAGGGTAGAGATCAGCCCCAGCATTTT. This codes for CASSTGQGRDQPQHF.

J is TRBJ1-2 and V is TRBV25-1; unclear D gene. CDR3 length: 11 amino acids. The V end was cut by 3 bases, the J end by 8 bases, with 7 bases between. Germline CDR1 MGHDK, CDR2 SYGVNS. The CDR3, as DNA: TGTGCCAGCAGTGATACTGGAGGCTACACCTTC. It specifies CASSDTGGYTF.